These 32 T cell receptor beta chains were all obtained from the same sample, sequenced in a study of shared clonotypes between healthy human individuals. TCRdb keeps only in-frame clones here, not all; method: immunoSEQ multiplex PCR. The data contain roughly 1,500,000 clones, approximately 98% of them singletons. The sample comprised naive CD4+ T cells sorted from blood. The subset denotes: CD45RA+ positively selected. These TCRs come from a man aged 30 to 39 in good health.

V and J are TRBV15 and TRBJ2-3; 7 bases are shared with TRBD2. The CDR3 is 16 amino acids. The V and J ends lost 3 bases and 0 bases, in that order; junction bases with no gene match: 6. CDR1 is LNHNV and CDR2 is YYDKDF in the germline V gene (reference sequence). CDR3 bases: TGTGCCACCAGCAGGAGGATTAGCGGGAGCACAGATACGCAGTATTTT. This sequence encodes CATSRRISGSTDTQYF. The full variable domain, completed using reference TRBV15 and TRBJ2-3, is DAMVIQNPRYQVTQFGKPVTLSCSQTLNHNVMYWYQQKSSQAPKLLFHYYDKDFNNEADTPDNFQSRRPNTSFCFLDIRSPGLGDTAMYLCATSRRISGSTDTQYFGPGTRLTVL.

This clone appeared once. The chain recombines TRBV5-1 with TRBJ2-5, with 7 positions matching TRBD1. Trimming took 4 bases from V and 4 from J; bases not matched to a gene: 7. This CDR3 spans 14 amino acids. Germline V gives CDR1 SGHRS, CDR2 YFSETQ. The CDR3 spells CASSGVTGVETQYF. CDR3 coding DNA: TGCGCCAGCAGCGGGGTTACAGGGGTAGAGACCCAGTACTTC.

The gene calls are TRBV10-3 and TRBJ1-2; 7 nucleotides agree with TRBD1. Germline CDR1 reads ENHRY; CDR2 reads SYGVKD. The CDR3 totals 16 residues. V shed 5 bases, J shed 4 bases, and the junction held 13 bases outside the gene matches. In nucleotides, the CDR3 is TGTGCCATCAGTACTAGGACAGGACCTCTCAGCTATGGCTACACCTTC. Its translation: CAISTRTGPLSYGYTF.

This chain uses TRBV27 with TRBJ1-1, with D possibly being TRBD1 (5 bases). There are 13 residues in the CDR3. V was cut by 6 bases and J by 4 bases, with 12 bases left in between. Germline V gives CDR1 MNHEY, CDR2 SMNVEV (reference sequence). The CDR3 DNA reads TGTGCCAGCAGAGATTGGGGGGGCACTGAAGCTTTCTTT. Translated: CASRDWGGTEAFF.

This chain uses TRBV7-2 with TRBJ2-7, with a tentative D call TRBD1 (6 bases). The germline CDR1 and CDR2 sequences are SGHTA and FQGNSA. This CDR3 has 12 amino acids. V lost 5 bases and J lost 3, with 8 bases in between. The CDR3 protein is CASSTQGYEQYF. As DNA, the CDR3 is TGTGCCAGCAGCACACAGGGCTACGAGCAGTACTTC.

The CDR3 region has the DNA TGTGCCAGCAGCTTGGAACTAGCGGGAGGGTGGTACGAGCAGTACTTC. It is translated as CASSLELAGGWYEQYF. This chain links TRBV5-8 with TRBJ2-7; 13 nucleotides agree with TRBD2. Germline CDR1 and CDR2: SGHTS and YDEGEE. Trimming took 0 bases from V and 4 from J; bases not matched to a gene: 4. There are 16 residues in the CDR3. The full variable domain, its missing parts supplied by reference TRBV5-8 and TRBJ2-7, is EAGVTQSPTHLIKTRGQQATLRCSPISGHTSVYWYQQALGLGLQFLLWYDEGEERNRGNFPPRFSGRQFPNYSSELNVNALELEDSALYLCASSLELAGGWYEQYFGPGTRLTVT.

The rearrangement uses TRBV10-3 and TRBJ2-3; 8 nucleotides agree with TRBD2. The ends lost 4 bases at V and 3 bases at J; junction bases unmatched: 12. Germline lookup yields CDR1 ENHRY and CDR2 SYGVKD. This CDR3 contains 17 residues. CDR3 in amino acids: CAISGERELFETDTQYF. The CDR3 DNA reads TGTGCCATCAGTGGGGAGCGGGAGCTCTTCGAAACAGATACGCAGTATTTT.

This clone was picked up one time. The chain joins TRBV5-6 to TRBJ1-2; TRBD1 matches 8 bases. This CDR3 is 15 amino acids long. V lost 4 bases and J lost 4; bases outside the gene matches: 9. CDR1 is SGHDT and CDR2 is YYEEEE in the germline V gene. CDR3 DNA: TGTGCCAGCAGCACACCGGGACAGGAGATCTATGGCTACACCTTC. Its protein product is CASSTPGQEIYGYTF.

This rearrangement joins TRBV4-2 to TRBJ2-7, with no clear D. The CDR3 extends over 13 amino acids. Trimming took 1 base from V and 6 from J, leaving 10 bases between them. The V gene's germline CDR1 is LGHNA and CDR2 YNFKEQ. CDR3 loop: CASSQVREVEQYF. The CDR3, as DNA: TGTGCCAGCAGCCAAGTGCGAGAGGTCGAGCAGTACTTC.

The chain recombines TRBV28 with TRBJ2-1; 8 positions match TRBD2. V lost 3 bases, J lost 9 bases, and 13 bases stayed unmatched. The CDR3 runs to 16 residues. Germline V CDR1 and CDR2: MDHEN, SYDVKM. CDR3 sequence: CASSLSLGSGSFEQFF. As DNA, the CDR3 is TGTGCCAGCAGTTTGTCCCTGGGGAGCGGGAGTTTTGAGCAGTTCTTC.

The J gene is TRBJ2-5, the V gene TRBV15; 7 nucleotides agree with TRBD1. J gave up 0 bases and V 5 bases, and 9 bases lay outside the gene matches. The CDR3 extends over 16 amino acids. Germline V CDR1 and CDR2: LNHNV, YYDKDF (reference sequence). CDR3 in amino acids: CATSPRTGIHQETQYF. In DNA form, the CDR3 reads TGTGCCACCAGCCCCCGGACAGGTATTCACCAAGAGACCCAGTACTTC. The whole variable domain, filled in from reference TRBV15 and TRBJ2-5, reads DAMVIQNPRYQVTQFGKPVTLSCSQTLNHNVMYWYQQKSSQAPKLLFHYYDKDFNNEADTPDNFQSRRPNTSFCFLDIRSPGLGDTAMYLCATSPRTGIHQETQYFGPGTRLLVL.

This chain joins TRBV14 and TRBJ1-5, with unresolved D. The CDR3 is 17 residues long. Germline V CDR1 and CDR2: SGHDN, FVKESK. Trimming took off 0 bases at V and 3 bases at J, with 15 bases between the two ends. The CDR3 here is CASSQESPGRVNQPQHF. The CDR3 DNA sequence: TGTGCCAGCAGCCAAGAGTCCCCAGGTCGGGTCAATCAGCCCCAGCATTTT.

The V call is TRBV28, the J call TRBJ2-3, with 10 positions matching TRBD2. This CDR3 spans 16 amino acids. The trim removed 5 bases at V and 3 bases at J, leaving 8 bases unmatched. Germline V gene data show CDR1 as MDHEN and CDR2 as SYDVKM. The CDR3 loop is CASSGSSGRRTDTQYF. In nucleotides, the CDR3 is TGTGCCAGCAGTGGGAGTAGCGGGAGGAGAACAGATACGCAGTATTTT.

The chain links TRBV5-1 to TRBJ2-7; D gene ambiguous. The ends were cut back, 0 bases at V and 1 base at J, with 11 bases in the middle. Germline CDR1 reads SGHRS; CDR2 reads YFSETQ. The CDR3 has 15 amino acids. Written as DNA, the CDR3 is TGCGCCAGCAGCTTGGGGGAATGGGTATCCTACGAGCAGTACTTC. This sequence encodes CASSLGEWVSYEQYF.

A note on this clone: Other DNA variants within this sample encode the same CDR3. This chain links TRBV6-1 with TRBJ2-5; D is unclear. Per germline, CDR1 MNHNS and CDR2 SASEGT. Trimming took off 1 base at V and 1 base at J, with 7 bases between the two ends. The CDR3 covers 14 residues. CDR3 loop: CASSEDRIQETQYF. CDR3 sequence (DNA): TGTGCCAGCAGTGAAGACAGAATCCAAGAGACCCAGTACTTC.

The chain joins TRBV6-5 to TRBJ2-1, with 11 bases fitting TRBD2. Germline V CDR1 and CDR2: MNHEY, SVGAGI. V dropped 6 bases and J dropped 5; count of bases not matched to a gene: 6. The CDR3 consists of 15 residues. The CDR3 loop is CASSTSGSLHNEQFF. As DNA, the CDR3 is TGTGCCAGCAGCACTAGCGGGAGCCTACACAATGAGCAGTTCTTC.

The chain recombines TRBV28 with TRBJ2-7, with no clear D. The CDR3 sequence is 15 residues long. Germline CDR1 MDHEN, CDR2 SYDVKM. Trimming took off 6 bases at V and 0 bases at J, with 15 bases between the two ends. CDR3: CASSPLGKSSYEQYF. The CDR3 DNA reads as TGTGCCAGCAGCCCCTTGGGGAAGAGCTCCTACGAGCAGTACTTC.

V usage is TRBV11-2 and J usage is TRBJ1-1; D remains unclear. The V end lost 2 bases, the J end lost 10 bases, and 11 bases lay between the germline ends. This CDR3 is 12 amino acids long. In germline, CDR1 is SGHAT, CDR2 FQNNGV. CDR3 sequence reads: CASSLIGERAFF. CDR3 sequence (DNA): TGTGCCAGCAGCTTAATTGGAGAGAGAGCTTTCTTT.

The V and J genes are TRBV18 and TRBJ2-7; 11 bases are a match to TRBD1. Germline V gene lookup returns CDR1 KGHSH and CDR2 LQKENI. V gave up 2 bases and J gave up 5 bases; unmatched junction bases: 5. This CDR3 region has 15 residues. The chain's CDR3 is CASSPWDRGIDEQYF. The CDR3 coding sequence is TGTGCCAGCTCACCATGGGACAGGGGGATCGACGAGCAGTACTTC. The full variable domain, with the rest looked up from reference TRBV18 and TRBJ2-7, is NAGVMQNPRHLVRRRGQEARLRCSPMKGHSHVYWYRQLPEEGLKFMVYLQKENIIDESGMPKERFSAEFPKEGPSILRIQQVVRGDSAAYFCASSPWDRGIDEQYFGPGTRLTVT.

The V and J genes are TRBV12-5 and TRBJ1-2; D might be TRBD1 (5 bases). Per germline, CDR1 LGHNT and CDR2 FRNRAP. The CDR3 has 14 residues. Trimming took off 5 bases at V and 3 bases at J, with 13 bases between the two ends. CDR3 amino acids: CASGRWGVDYGYTF. CDR3 DNA: TGTGCTAGTGGTCGCTGGGGGGTTGACTATGGCTACACCTTC.

This clone was observed once. The gene calls are TRBV11-1 and TRBJ2-1, with TRBD1 matching 9 bases. The CDR3 spans 16 residues. The germline CDR1 and CDR2 sequences are SGHAT and FQDESV (reference sequence). Unmatched junction bases numbered 5, after V lost 2 bases and J lost 3 bases. CDR3 in DNA: TGTGCCAGCAGCTTACCACAGGGGGCGTTCTACAATGAGCAGTTCTTC. Translation: CASSLPQGAFYNEQFF.

This clone came up once. This chain uses TRBV7-2 with TRBJ2-2; D uncertain. This CDR3 contains 14 residues. V was shortened by 0 bases and J by 3 bases, with 5 bases between the two germline ends. Germline assignment: CDR1 SGHTA and CDR2 FQGNSA. CDR3 residues: CASSLAGYTGELFF. The CDR3, as DNA: TGTGCCAGCAGCTTAGCTGGATACACCGGGGAGCTGTTTTTT.

The genes are TRBV9 and TRBJ1-2; D uncertain. V was cut by 1 base and J by 4 bases, with 8 bases left in between. Germline lookup yields CDR1 SGDLS and CDR2 YYNGEE. CDR3 size: 13 residues. CDR3 region: CASSVTASYGYTF. As DNA, the CDR3 is TGTGCCAGCAGCGTAACGGCCAGCTATGGCTACACCTTC. Full variable domain (remainder filled in from reference TRBV9 and TRBJ1-2): DSGVTQTPKHLITATGQRVTLRCSPRSGDLSVYWYQQSLDQGLQFLIQYYNGEERAKGNILERFSAQQFPDLHSELNLSSLELGDSALYFCASSVTASYGYTFGSGTRLTVV.

The chain links TRBV6-1 to TRBJ2-1; D gene uncertain. The CDR3 has 14 amino acids. Trimming left V 1 base short and J 9 bases short, with 13 bases between. The V gene's germline CDR1 is MNHNS and CDR2 SASEGT. The CDR3 nucleotides are TGTGCCAGCAGTGAAGGGTGGGGAATCGGTGAGCAGTTCTTC. Protein sequence: CASSEGWGIGEQFF.

DNA of the CDR3: TGTGCCAGCAGTCCGAAGACAGGGGAGGTCGGCCAAGAGACCCAGTACTTC. Residues: CASSPKTGEVGQETQYF. The chain is built from TRBV11-2 and TRBJ2-5; 8 bases line up with TRBD1. Germline CDR1 is SGHAT and CDR2 is FQNNGV. There are 17 residues in the CDR3. Trimming at V came to 6 bases and at J to 1 base, leaving 13 bases not matched to a gene.

This chain connects TRBV19 to TRBJ1-5; D is uncertain. V lost 4 bases and J 0 bases, leaving 10 bases between the germline ends. Germline V CDR1 and CDR2: LNHDA, SQIVND (reference sequence). This CDR3 has 15 residues. As DNA, the CDR3 is TGTGCCAGTAGTACACTTAGGGTTAGCAATCAGCCCCAGCATTTT. Protein sequence: CASSTLRVSNQPQHF. Full variable domain (remainder filled in from reference TRBV19 and TRBJ1-5): DGGITQSPKYLFRKEGQNVTLSCEQNLNHDAMYWYRQDPGQGLRLIYYSQIVNDFQKGDIAEGYSVSREKKESFPLTVTSAQKNPTAFYLCASSTLRVSNQPQHFGDGTRLSIL.

The chain is built from TRBV28 and TRBJ2-2; 7 nucleotides agree with TRBD1. Germline CDR1 reads MDHEN; CDR2 reads SYDVKM. V was pared by 6 bases and J by 3 bases, with 7 bases of the junction left unmatched. The CDR3 extends over 15 amino acids. CDR3 DNA: TGTGCCAGCAGGATCCGGGACAGAGACACCGGGGAGCTGTTTTTT. This codes for CASRIRDRDTGELFF.

This chain links TRBV7-9 with TRBJ2-5; D unclear. The ends were cut back, 2 bases at V and 5 bases at J, with 3 bases in the middle. Germline V lookup: CDR1 SEHNR, CDR2 FQNEAQ (reference sequence). This CDR3 contains 11 residues. CDR3 nucleotide sequence: TGTGCCAGCAGCTTAATGGAGACCCAGTACTTC. It translates to CASSLMETQYF.

The V and J genes are TRBV27 and TRBJ1-2; D may be TRBD1 (5 bases). Germline values: CDR1 MNHEY, CDR2 SMNVEV (reference sequence). V gave up 5 bases and J gave up 7 bases, with 11 bases separating them. This CDR3 is 12 amino acids long. The CDR3 sequence is CASSPNRFGYTF. The CDR3 DNA sequence: TGTGCCAGCAGTCCCAACAGGTTTGGCTACACCTTC.

The V and J genes are TRBV6-4 and TRBJ1-2, with unresolved D. The CDR3 loop spans 14 amino acids. CDR1 MRHNA and CDR2 SNTAGT come from the germline V gene. Between the trimmed V and J ends, which lost 2 bases and 4 bases, there was a span of 11 bases. CDR3 region: CASSDGSSSYGYTF. The CDR3 DNA reads TGTGCCAGCAGTGACGGGTCCAGTTCCTATGGCTACACCTTC.

The chain couples TRBV5-1 to TRBJ1-4; 9 nucleotides agree with TRBD1. Trimming at V came to 4 bases and at J to 8 bases, leaving 9 bases not matched to a gene. This CDR3 has 15 amino acids. Germline V CDR1 and CDR2: SGHRS, YFSETQ. CDR3 in amino acids: CASSPTGGLEEKLFF. As DNA, the CDR3 is TGCGCCAGCAGCCCGACAGGGGGATTAGAAGAAAAACTGTTTTTT.

This chain uses TRBV7-9 with TRBJ1-2, with 7 bases matching TRBD1. This CDR3 has 17 residues. Germline CDR1 SEHNR, CDR2 FQNEAQ (reference sequence). The V segment lost 1 base and the J segment 9 bases; nucleotides outside the gene matches: 17. The CDR3 DNA is TGTGCCAGCAGCTTAGGATGGGGACAGAGCTTTCTTATCAGCTACACCTTC. Protein: CASSLGWGQSFLISYTF.